The 7 T cell receptor beta chains reported below all come from one sample, sequenced in a study of blood T cell repertoires in COVID-19. Data came from immunoSEQ multiplex PCR; TCRdb stores just in-frame clones and leaves some out. Among 200,000 to 250,000 clones listed, roughly 84% were seen once. Sequences were obtained from peripheral blood. All receptors derive from a woman in her 50s with acute or convalescent COVID-19.

The rearrangement uses TRBV6-5 and TRBJ1-2, with D tentatively TRBD1 (6 bases). V lost 5 bases, J lost 4 bases, and 14 bases lay in between. Germline assignment: CDR1 MNHEY and CDR2 SVGAGI. The CDR3 totals 14 residues. The CDR3 region has the DNA TGTGCCAGCAGTACTCCAGGGGCGGTCTATGGCTACACCTTC. This encodes CASSTPGAVYGYTF.

The rearrangement links TRBV5-6 to TRBJ2-5; TRBD2 matches at 12 bases. This CDR3 spans 16 amino acids. J was trimmed by 5 bases and V by 4 bases; bases with no gene match: 9. In germline, CDR1 is SGHDT, CDR2 YYEEEE. CDR3 coding DNA: TGTGCCAGCAGCCTAGCGGGAGGGCCATACACGGAGACCCAGTACTTC. As protein: CASSLAGGPYTETQYF.

This chain joins TRBV24-1 and TRBJ2-2; D is undetermined. Per germline, CDR1 KGHDR and CDR2 SFDVKD. The ends were cut back, 4 bases at V and 1 base at J, with 6 bases in the middle. The CDR3 extends over 14 amino acids. The CDR3 nucleotides are TGTGCCACCAGTGACTCCCTGAACACCGGGGAGCTGTTTTTT. Protein sequence: CATSDSLNTGELFF.

The rearrangement uses TRBV18 and TRBJ1-1, with D maybe TRBD1 (6 bases). Trimming cost V 0 bases and J 1 base, with 15 bases left between them. The CDR3 totals 17 residues. Germline values: CDR1 KGHSH, CDR2 LQKENI. As DNA, the CDR3 is TGTGCCAGCTCACCACCCAATGTGAGGGGGACGAACACTGAAGCTTTCTTT. Translated: CASSPPNVRGTNTEAFF.

This chain joins TRBV6-1 and TRBJ1-1; the D gene is possibly TRBD1 (5 bases). CDR3 length equals 14 residues. CDR1 and CDR2 from the germline V gene are MNHNS and SASEGT. Trimming pared 2 bases from V and 0 bases from J, leaving 7 bases between. The CDR3 is CASSERGLNTEAFF. The CDR3 nucleotides read TGTGCCAGCAGTGAAAGGGGCCTGAACACTGAAGCTTTCTTT.

The V call is TRBV7-2, the J call TRBJ1-6, with TRBD1 as a possible D gene (6 bases). The V end lost 0 bases, the J end lost 7 bases, and 10 bases lay between the germline ends. This CDR3 region has 15 residues. From germline, CDR1 is SGHTA and CDR2 FQGNSA. The CDR3 protein is CASSLATGTNSPLHF. CDR3 coding DNA: TGTGCCAGCAGCTTAGCAACAGGGACCAATTCACCCCTCCACTTT.

This sequence joins TRBV5-1 and TRBJ2-3, with 13 bases that match TRBD2. V trimming: 4 bases; J trimming: 4 bases; junction bases outside the gene matches: 12. CDR1 is SGHRS and CDR2 is YFSETQ in the germline V gene. There are 18 residues in the CDR3. In DNA, the CDR3 is TGCGCCAGCAGCAATCGACTAGCGGGAGGAGACGGGGCAGATACGCAGTATTTT. It codes for CASSNRLAGGDGADTQYF. Drawing the rest from reference TRBV5-1 and TRBJ2-3, the complete variable domain is KAGVTQTPRYLIKTRGQQVTLSCSPISGHRSVSWYQQTPGQGLQFLFEYFSETQRNKGNFPGRFSGRQFSNSRSEMNVSTLELGDSALYLCASSNRLAGGDGADTQYFGPGTRLTVL.